The 10 T cell receptor beta chains presented below share a single source sample, sequenced in a study of T cell responses to AZD1222 COVID-19 vaccine. Produced via immunoSEQ multiplex PCR; TCRdb's table is partial and in-frame only. The data show tens of thousands of clones, with 89% seen just once and about 5.2% held by the top ten. The sample here was peripheral blood, taken 28 days after the second AZD1222 dose. The receptor source for this set is an adult who received the AZD1222 COVID-19 vaccine.

The rearrangement joins TRBV7-6 to TRBJ2-5; D is tentatively TRBD1 or TRBD2 (5 bases each). V was cut by 3 bases and J by 4 bases, with 21 bases left in between. CDR1 and CDR2 (germline): SGHVS, FNYEAQ. This CDR3 is built from 17 residues. CDR3 coding DNA: TGTGCCAGCAGCTTCTCGGTGGGGGTAAGACAGTCAGAGACCCAGTACTTC. Its translation: CASSFSVGVRQSETQYF.

V gene TRBV3-1 (or the pseudogene TRBV3-2) combines with J gene TRBJ2-7; 7 bases match TRBD1. The CDR3 has 14 residues. CDR1 and CDR2 (germline): LGHDT, YNNKEL (reference sequence). Trimming cost V 3 bases and J 1 base; bases outside gene matches: 3. Here the CDR3 reads CASSHRDRSYEQYF. As DNA, the CDR3 is TGTGCCAGCAGCCACCGGGACAGATCCTACGAGCAGTACTTC.

This clone appeared a single time. The chain uses TRBV9 and TRBJ2-7, with D possibly matching TRBD1 (5 bases). Trimming left V 0 bases short and J 0 bases short, with 13 bases between. The CDR3 is 16 amino acids. The germline CDR1 and CDR2 sequences are SGDLS and YYNGEE. CDR3 DNA sequence: TGTGCCAGCAGCGTAGCAGGGCAGTCCCACTCCTACGAGCAGTACTTC. It is translated as CASSVAGQSHSYEQYF.

The chain employs TRBV28 and TRBJ1-2; D not resolved. Germline V gives CDR1 MDHEN, CDR2 SYDVKM. V lost 2 bases, J lost 8 bases, and 12 bases lay in between. This CDR3 comprises 13 residues. The CDR3 region is CASSLPTIGGYTF. The CDR3 DNA reads as TGTGCCAGCAGTTTACCAACCATCGGGGGCTACACCTTC.

The gene calls are TRBV14 and TRBJ2-1; a weak D match, TRBD2 (7 bases). Between the trimmed V and J ends, which lost 3 bases and 8 bases, there was a span of 11 bases. CDR1 SGHDN and CDR2 FVKESK come from the germline V gene. This CDR3 spans 13 amino acids. The CDR3 sequence is CASSHQGRDEQFF. CDR3 nucleotide sequence: TGTGCCAGCAGCCACCAGGGGAGGGATGAGCAGTTCTTC.

This clone was counted a single time. The chain has TRBV15 and TRBJ1-1, with 10 bases identical to TRBD1. The CDR3 contains 16 residues. V lost 1 base to trimming and J lost 6 bases; unmatched junction nucleotides: 8. Germline V gene lookup returns CDR1 LNHNV and CDR2 YYDKDF (reference sequence). In DNA, the CDR3 is TGTGCCACCAGCAGAGGCCGGACAGGGGGGTATGCTGAAGCTTTCTTT. The encoded protein is CATSRGRTGGYAEAFF.

The genes are TRBV20-1 and TRBJ2-1; D is perhaps TRBD2 (6 bases). The ends were cut back, 6 bases at V and 15 bases at J, with 15 bases in the middle. Germline CDR1 is DFQATT and CDR2 is SNEGSKA (reference sequence). The CDR3 consists of 10 residues. CDR3 nucleotides: TGCAGTGCCCGGGGACTTGGTATGTTCTTC. This encodes CSARGLGMFF.

The gene calls are TRBV4-3 and TRBJ1-1, with unresolved D. This CDR3 spans 15 amino acids. V was trimmed by 2 bases and J by 1 base, leaving 11 bases between them. CDR1 and CDR2 from the germline V gene are LGHNA and YSLEER. The CDR3 DNA reads as TGCGCCAGCAGCCAATATTCCGGTGCGAACACTGAAGCTTTCTTT. Translated, it gives CASSQYSGANTEAFF.

This clone was observed a single time. The chain couples TRBV7-8 to TRBJ1-3, with D perhaps matching TRBD1 (6 bases). The CDR3 loop spans 14 amino acids. CDR1 is SGHVS, CDR2 FQNEAQ, per germline. V dropped 5 bases and J dropped 7 bases, with 15 bases sitting between them. The CDR3 DNA reads as TGTGCCAGCAGCCAAGGACAGCCTTCTAACACCATATATTTT. This codes for CASSQGQPSNTIYF.

V gene TRBV5-1 combines with J gene TRBJ2-7, with a tentative D call TRBD2 (5 bases). V was pared by 0 bases and J by 3 bases, with 10 bases between. The CDR3 runs to 14 residues. CDR1 and CDR2 from the germline V gene are SGHRS and YFSETQ. In DNA, the CDR3 is TGCGCCAGCAGCTTGGAGTCGGGGTTCTACGAGCAGTACTTC. Translated: CASSLESGFYEQYF.